The source of this T cell receptor beta chain is a study of PD-1 blockade in classical Hodgkin lymphoma (dated by TCRdb to 2019 to 2021). Describing the broader study: Nivolumab dosing was 3 mg/kg intravenously every 2 weeks, continuing until either disease progression or unacceptable toxicity. To define a peripheral blood immune signature of response to PD-1 blockade in classical Hodgkin lymphoma, the study combined TCR beta sequencing with CyTOF. Study-wide conclusions, independent of this receptor: CD4+ but not CD8+ TCR diversity rose significantly by C4D1 (p=0.0027 vs p=0.16), most apparent in complete responders (p=0.02). Newly diagnosed patients were reported to have lower baseline TCR diversity than healthy donors, and relapsed/refractory patients were reported to have lower baseline TCR diversity still. Patients starting nivolumab less than 1 year after ASCT had lower diversity and were excluded from later analyses to avoid confounding by immune reconstitution. The study was restricted to a single clinical trial cohort, and the causes of repertoire differences, possibly disease activity or prior therapy, were left undefined. Trial patients achieving complete response had baseline diversity similar to newly diagnosed patients, whereas partial responders and progressors had significantly lower diversity.

Inclusive of the bounding cysteine and phenylalanine, the CDR3 is 12 residues long. The CDR3 DNA has 36 bases and is translated from base 1. The germline V gene provides CDR1 KGHSH and CDR2 LQKENI. A distance of 11 bases separates the germline ends of V and J, which lose 6 bases and 5 bases respectively. Genomic DNA was extracted with the Qiagen DNeasy kit from unsorted PBMCs and from negatively selected CD4+ and CD8+ fractions. TCR beta CDR3 regions were subjected to amplification by immunoSEQ multiplex PCR with primers that anneal to V and J segments. A synthetic immune receptor repertoire was used to minimize amplification bias, and any residual bias was removed computationally once sequencing was done. The paper's data handling went like this. Custom Python scripts were used to quantify repertoire diversity as the Shannon entropy index. Unsorted, CD4+ and CD8+ repertoires were examined separately, except in combined analyses, for which CD4+ and CD8+ sequences were merged in silico. A clone counted as expanded when the clone's frequency after treatment rose at least 2-fold relative to C1D1, and clones undetected at baseline were given a pseudocount of 0.5. Singleton clones were defined as clones with 0 or 1 copy at C1D1, and non-singleton clones were defined as clones with 2 or more copies. Clones expanded in unsorted samples were assigned a CD4+, CD8+ or unknown annotation through matching of protein sequences in sorted samples from the same patient. Diversity changes from C1D1 to C4D1 were tested in paired samples using Wilcoxon tests. As stored in TCRdb, this immuneACCESS dataset retains in-frame rearrangements with V and J assigned. A fraction of the clones does not appear; measured against another copy, unresolved V genes explain less than half of the discrepancy, and the remainder lacks a known reason. The DNA gave D and trimming, while V, J and clone size come from that table. For this sample the table gives tens of thousands of clones, of which about 80% were detected only once. The ten most abundant clones make up about 18% of the sample.

The time point label of this sample denotes: cycle 4 day 1 (C4D1), after more than 5 weeks of nivolumab. Relapse after autologous stem cell transplantation had occurred in all trial patients, and cohorts A, B and C were distinguished by prior brentuximab vedotin exposure. The trial cohort comprised approximately 55 patients with relapsed/refractory classical Hodgkin lymphoma whose best overall responses were complete response, partial response or progressive disease. In the multi-cohort phase II CheckMate 205 trial, trial patients received single-agent nivolumab. An independent review committee assessed best overall response by applying the 2007 International Working Group response criteria. Trial PBMCs were collected immediately before nivolumab initiation (C1D1) and during therapy at cycle 2 day 1 and cycle 4 day 1. After peripheral blood was drawn into 8 mL Vacutainer Cell Preparation Tubes, PBMCs were isolated by centrifugation and then cryopreserved.

As for this clone: It lacks a known antigen. No qualities accompany the bases; no much larger clone lies one base away.

Sample: peripheral blood mononuclear cells (PBMCs), taken before the fourth cycle of nivolumab. The sequence derives from a human donor with classical Hodgkin lymphoma. Recombination connected TRBV18 to TRBJ2-7; the D segment cannot be called with confidence. The nucleotides are TGTGCCAGCTCCCCATCAGGCGACGAGCAGTACTTC. Its coded protein is CASSPSGDEQYF.